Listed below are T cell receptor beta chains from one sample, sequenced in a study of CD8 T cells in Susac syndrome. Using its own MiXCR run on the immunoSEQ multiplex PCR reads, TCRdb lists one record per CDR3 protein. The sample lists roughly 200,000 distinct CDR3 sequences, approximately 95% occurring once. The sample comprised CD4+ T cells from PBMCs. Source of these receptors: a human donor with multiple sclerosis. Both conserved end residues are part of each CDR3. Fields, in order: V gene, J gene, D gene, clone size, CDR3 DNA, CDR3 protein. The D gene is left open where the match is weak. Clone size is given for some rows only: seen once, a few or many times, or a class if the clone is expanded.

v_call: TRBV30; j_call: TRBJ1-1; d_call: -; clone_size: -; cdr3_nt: TGTGCCTGGGGCACTTGGTCTGAAGCTTTCTTT; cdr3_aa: CAWGTWSEAFF
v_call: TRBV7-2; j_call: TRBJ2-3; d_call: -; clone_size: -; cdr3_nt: TGTGCCAGCAGCTTAGCGCCCAGCACAGATACGCAGTATTTT; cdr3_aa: CASSLAPSTDTQYF
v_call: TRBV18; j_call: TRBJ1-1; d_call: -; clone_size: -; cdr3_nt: TGTGCCAGCTCACCACCTCGGGGTTTCACTGAAGCTTTCTTT; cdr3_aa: CASSPPRGFTEAFF
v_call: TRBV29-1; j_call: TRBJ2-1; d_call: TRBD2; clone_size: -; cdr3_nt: TGCAGCGTTTTCGGTCAAAGATCTTCTAGCGGGGGAATCATTGAGCAGTTCTTC; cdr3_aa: CSVFGQRSSSGGIIEQFF
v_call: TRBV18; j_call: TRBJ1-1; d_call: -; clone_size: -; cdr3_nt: TGTGCCAGCTCACCTTTAGGGACTGAGAACACTGAAGCTTTCTTT; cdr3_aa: CASSPLGTENTEAFF
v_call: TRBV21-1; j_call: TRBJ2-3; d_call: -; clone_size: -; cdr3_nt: TGTGCCAGCATCCAAGGGGGTTTGAGAGATACGCAGTATTTT; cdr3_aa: CASIQGGLRDTQYF
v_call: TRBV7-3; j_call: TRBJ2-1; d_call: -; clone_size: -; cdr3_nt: TGTGCCAGCAGCTCTGATCTGGGGGGCTCTGAGCAGTTCTTC; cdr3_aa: CASSSDLGGSEQFF
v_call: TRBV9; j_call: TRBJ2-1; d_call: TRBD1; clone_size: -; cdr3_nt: TGTGCCAGCACCATGGGCGGGACAGGAGGAGGTGAGCAGTTCTTC; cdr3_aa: CASTMGGTGGGEQFF
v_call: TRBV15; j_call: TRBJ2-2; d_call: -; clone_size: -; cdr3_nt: TGTGCCACCAGCAGAGGGGGGGGGCGGATCAACAGCGGGGAGCTGTTTTTT; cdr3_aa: CATSRGGGRINSGELFF
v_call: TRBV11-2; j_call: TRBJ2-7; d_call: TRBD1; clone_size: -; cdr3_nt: TGTGCCAGCAGCCCCGGCCGACAGGGTTTGGAGCAGTACTTC; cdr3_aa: CASSPGRQGLEQYF
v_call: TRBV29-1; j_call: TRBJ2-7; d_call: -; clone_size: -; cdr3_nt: TGCAGCGTTGGTCAGGGTGTTTACGAGCAGTACTTC; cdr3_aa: CSVGQGVYEQYF
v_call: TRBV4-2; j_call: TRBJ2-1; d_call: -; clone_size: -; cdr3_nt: TGTGCCAGCAGCCAAGATGGAACTCCCAGGGATGAGCAGTTCTTC; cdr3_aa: CASSQDGTPRDEQFF
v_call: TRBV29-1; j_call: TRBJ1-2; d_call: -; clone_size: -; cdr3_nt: TGCAGCGTTGAACAGGAGCGTGGCTACACCTTC; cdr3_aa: CSVEQERGYTF
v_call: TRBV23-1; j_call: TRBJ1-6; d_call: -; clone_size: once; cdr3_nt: TGCGCCAGCAGTCGCGAGAGCCTCAATTCACCCCTCCACTTT; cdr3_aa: CASSRESLNSPLHF
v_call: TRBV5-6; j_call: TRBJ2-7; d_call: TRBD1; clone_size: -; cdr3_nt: TGTGCCAGCAGCAGCATACAGGGGATACTCTACGAGCAGTACTTC; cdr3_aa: CASSSIQGILYEQYF
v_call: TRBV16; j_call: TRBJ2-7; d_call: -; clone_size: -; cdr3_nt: TGTGCCAGCAGCCCCTACCACGGGTCCTACGAGCAGTACTTC; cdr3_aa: CASSPYHGSYEQYF
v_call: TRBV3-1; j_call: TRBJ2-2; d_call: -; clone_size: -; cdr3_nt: TGTGCCAGCAGCCAGATGGGCACCGGGGAGCTGTTTTTT; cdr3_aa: CASSQMGTGELFF
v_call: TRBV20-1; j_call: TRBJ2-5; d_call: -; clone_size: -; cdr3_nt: TGCAGTGCTAGAGAGACAGGCCAAGAGACCCAGTACTTC; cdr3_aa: CSARETGQETQYF
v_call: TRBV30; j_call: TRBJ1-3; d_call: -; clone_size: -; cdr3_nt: TGTGCCTGGACTCGTGGGCCGGGAAACACCATATATTTT; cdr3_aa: CAWTRGPGNTIYF
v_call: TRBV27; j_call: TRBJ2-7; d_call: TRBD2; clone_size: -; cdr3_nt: TGTGCCAGCAGTTGGATCTCTAGCGGGGGGAGCTCCTACGAGCAGTACTTC; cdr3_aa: CASSWISSGGSSYEQYF
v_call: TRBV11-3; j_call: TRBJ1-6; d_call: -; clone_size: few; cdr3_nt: TGTGCCAGCAGCTTGGAGGGTTATAATTCACCCCTCCACTTT; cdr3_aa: CASSLEGYNSPLHF
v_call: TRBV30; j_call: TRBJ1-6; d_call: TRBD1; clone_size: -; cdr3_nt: TGTGCCTGGACCACAGGGGGAAGTTCACCCCTCCACTTT; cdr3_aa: CAWTTGGSSPLHF
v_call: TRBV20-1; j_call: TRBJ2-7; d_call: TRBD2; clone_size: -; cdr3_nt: TGCAGTGCTCCGACTAGCGGTAACTACGAGCAGTACTTC; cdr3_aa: CSAPTSGNYEQYF
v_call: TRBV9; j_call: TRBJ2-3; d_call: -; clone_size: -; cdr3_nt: TGTGCCAGCAGCGCGAGTGAGTCAGGACACACAGATACGCAGTATTTT; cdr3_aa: CASSASESGHTDTQYF
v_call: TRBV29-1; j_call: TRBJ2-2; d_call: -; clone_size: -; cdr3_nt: TGCAGCGGTTCCGGTGGGGGGAGCACCGGGGAGCTGTTTTTT; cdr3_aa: CSGSGGGSTGELFF
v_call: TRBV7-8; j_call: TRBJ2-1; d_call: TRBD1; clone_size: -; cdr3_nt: TGTGCCATTGAATCAGGGGGCAATGAGCAGTTCTTC; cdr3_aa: CAIESGGNEQFF
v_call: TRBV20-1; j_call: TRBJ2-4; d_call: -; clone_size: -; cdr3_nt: TGCAGTGCAGGACTAGCCAAAAACATTCAGTACTTC; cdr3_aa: CSAGLAKNIQYF
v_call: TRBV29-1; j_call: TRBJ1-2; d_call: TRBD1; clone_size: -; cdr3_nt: TGCAGCGTTATCCGGGACAGGGCGGCCTACACCTTC; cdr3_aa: CSVIRDRAAYTF
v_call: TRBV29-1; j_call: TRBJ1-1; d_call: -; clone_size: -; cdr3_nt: TGCAGCGTTGAAGGGGTCGGAACAGGGACGATCAACACTGAAGCTTTCTTT; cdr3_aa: CSVEGVGTGTINTEAFF
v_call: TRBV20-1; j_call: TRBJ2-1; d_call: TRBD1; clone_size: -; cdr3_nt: TGCAGTGCTAGAAGACAGACAGGGCGCAATGAGCAGTTCTTC; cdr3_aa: CSARRQTGRNEQFF
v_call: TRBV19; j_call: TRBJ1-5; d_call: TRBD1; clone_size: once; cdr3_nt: TGTGCCAGTAGTCCGCAGGGGGCCAATCAGCCCCAGCATTTT; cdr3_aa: CASSPQGANQPQHF
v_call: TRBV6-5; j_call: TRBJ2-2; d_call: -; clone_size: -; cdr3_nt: TGTGCCAGCATGCGAGAGACCGGGGAGCTGTTTTTT; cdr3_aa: CASMRETGELFF
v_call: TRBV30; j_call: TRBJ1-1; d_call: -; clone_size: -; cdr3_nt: TGTGCCTGGGAACATACAGGTAGTGAAGCTTTCTTT; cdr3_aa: CAWEHTGSEAFF
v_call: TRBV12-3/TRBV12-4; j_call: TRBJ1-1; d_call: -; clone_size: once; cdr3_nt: TGTGCCAGCAGTTTACAGGGAGGCGAAGCTTTCTTT; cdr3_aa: CASSLQGGEAFF
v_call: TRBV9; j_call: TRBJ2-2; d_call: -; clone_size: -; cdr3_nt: TGTGCCAGCAGCGTAGGGGCAGCGAGTGCGAACACCGGGGAGCTGTTTTTT; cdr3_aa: CASSVGAASANTGELFF
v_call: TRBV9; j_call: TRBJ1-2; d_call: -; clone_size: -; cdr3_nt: TGTGCCAGCAGCTCCAGAGCAGACTGGCGGAACGGCTACACCTTC; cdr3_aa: CASSSRADWRNGYTF
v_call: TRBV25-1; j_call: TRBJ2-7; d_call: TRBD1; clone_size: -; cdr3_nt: TGTGCCAGCAGTTCCCCCGGGACAGGGGGTTCCTACGAGCAGTACTTC; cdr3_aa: CASSSPGTGGSYEQYF
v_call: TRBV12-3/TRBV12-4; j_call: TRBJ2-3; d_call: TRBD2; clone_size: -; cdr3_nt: TGTGCCAGCAGCCTAGCGGGGGCCTATACAGATACGCAGTATTTT; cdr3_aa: CASSLAGAYTDTQYF
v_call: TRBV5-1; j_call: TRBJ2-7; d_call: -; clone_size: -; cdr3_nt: TGCGCCAGCTCCCAGGCGAGCTCCTACGAGCAGTACTTC; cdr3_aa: CASSQASSYEQYF
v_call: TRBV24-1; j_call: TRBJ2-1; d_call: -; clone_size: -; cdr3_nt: TGTGCCACCAGTGACCCACCGGGACACCAAAAGTTCTTC; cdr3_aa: CATSDPPGHQKFF
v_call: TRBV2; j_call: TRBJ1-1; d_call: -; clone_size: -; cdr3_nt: TGTGCCAGCAGTCCACAGGGAGGAGGCACTGAAGCTTTCTTT; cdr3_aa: CASSPQGGGTEAFF
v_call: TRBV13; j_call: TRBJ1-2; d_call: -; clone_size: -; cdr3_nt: TGTGCCAGCACCGAGACAGGAAAACCCGGGGGCTACACCTTC; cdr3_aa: CASTETGKPGGYTF
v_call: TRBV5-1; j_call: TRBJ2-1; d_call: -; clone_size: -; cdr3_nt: TGCGCCAGCAGCTTGCTGGGGGGCGGCTACAATGAGCAGTTCTTC; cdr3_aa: CASSLLGGGYNEQFF
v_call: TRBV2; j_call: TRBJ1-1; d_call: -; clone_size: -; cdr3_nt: TGTGCCAGCAGTGAAGAAACCGGTAGTACCACTGAAGCTTTCTTT; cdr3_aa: CASSEETGSTTEAFF
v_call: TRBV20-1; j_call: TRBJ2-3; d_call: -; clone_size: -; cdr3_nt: TGCAGTGCGACGCAGGGCCGCACAGATACGCAGTATTTT; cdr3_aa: CSATQGRTDTQYF
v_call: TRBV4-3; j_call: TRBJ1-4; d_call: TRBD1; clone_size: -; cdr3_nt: TGCGCCAGCAGCCAGGTTACCGGGACAGGGACGGAAAAACTGTTTTTT; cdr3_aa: CASSQVTGTGTEKLFF
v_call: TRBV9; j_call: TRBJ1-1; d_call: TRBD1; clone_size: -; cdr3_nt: TGTGCCAGCAGCGTAGGGGACAACAGGGGTGAAGCTTTCTTT; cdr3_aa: CASSVGDNRGEAFF
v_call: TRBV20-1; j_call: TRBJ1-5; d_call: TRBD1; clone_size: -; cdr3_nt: TGCAGTGCTAGTTCGGACAGGGGATGGCAGCCCCAGCATTTT; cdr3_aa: CSASSDRGWQPQHF
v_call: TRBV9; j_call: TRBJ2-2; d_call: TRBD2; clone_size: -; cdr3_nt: TGTGCCAGCAGCAAGGGACTAGCGGGGAAATCCGCGAACACCGGGGAGCTGTTTTTT; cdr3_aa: CASSKGLAGKSANTGELFF